These 18 T cell receptor beta chains came from one sample sequenced in a study of blood T cell repertoires in COVID-19. Clones were read by immunoSEQ multiplex PCR, and TCRdb kept only the in-frame ones, dropping some. Of 150,000 to 200,000 clones in the sample, roughly 85% are singletons; the top ten hold more than 5%. The sequenced sample consisted of peripheral blood. The receptor set was obtained from a human donor in a cohort sampled during active COVID-19.

CDR3 nucleotide sequence: TGCGCCACTCGGGACAGAACCTTCTCAGAGCAGTACTTC. Translation gives CATRDRTFSEQYF. V gene TRBV23-1 combines with J gene TRBJ2-7, with 7 bases that match TRBD1. TRBV23-1 is designated an ORF whose function remains uncertain. The CDR3 covers 13 residues. J gave up 7 bases and V 10 bases, and 13 bases lay outside the gene matches.

This chain joins TRBV15 and TRBJ2-1; D might be TRBD2 (5 bases). The V end lost 5 bases, the J end lost 4 bases, and 6 bases lay between the germline ends. The CDR3 totals 12 residues. CDR1 is LNHNV and CDR2 is YYDKDF in the germline V gene (reference sequence). The chain's CDR3 is CATSRGYNEQFF. The CDR3 DNA sequence: TGTGCCACCAGCCGGGGTTACAATGAGCAGTTCTTC.

The chain employs TRBV5-4 and TRBJ1-2, with D possibly being TRBD1 (5 bases). Trimming removed 4 bases from V and 8 bases from J, with 15 bases in between. Germline CDR1 SGHNT, CDR2 YYREEE (reference sequence). The CDR3 has 13 residues. The CDR3 DNA reads as TGTGCCAGCAGCGAAATCGGGACTAGGGGCTACACCTTC. Translation: CASSEIGTRGYTF.

V and J are TRBV10-3 and TRBJ2-7, with 7 bases aligning to TRBD2. Germline-derived CDR1 and CDR2 are ENHRY and SYGVKD. This CDR3 spans 14 amino acids. V dropped 1 base and J dropped 4; count of bases not matched to a gene: 4. CDR3 region: CAISEFSGSYEQYF. The DNA of the CDR3 is TGTGCCATCAGTGAGTTTAGCGGGTCTTACGAGCAGTACTTC.

This chain uses TRBV5-4 with TRBJ1-1; no definite D call. The CDR3 is 14 amino acids. With 3 bases removed from V and 0 bases from J, the gap between germline ends came to 9 bases. CDR1 and CDR2 (germline): SGHNT, YYREEE (reference sequence). The CDR3 here is CASSYPGLNTEAFF. The CDR3 region has the DNA TGTGCCAGCAGCTATCCAGGATTGAACACTGAAGCTTTCTTT.

This clone has a single count. The chain carries TRBV7-2 and TRBJ2-4, with 8 bases fitting TRBD2. The trim removed 1 base at V and 8 bases at J, leaving 19 bases unmatched. Germline V gene lookup returns CDR1 SGHTA and CDR2 FQGNSA. The CDR3 has 19 amino acids. DNA of the CDR3: TGTGCCAGCAGCTTAGGAGGTCGGGGGGGCCAGGTAACGATAGACATTCAGTACTTC. Translating gives CASSLGGRGGQVTIDIQYF.

This clone was seen once. CDR3 in amino acids: CASSLFSVGRTGNTIYF. The DNA of the CDR3 is TGTGCCAGCAGCTTGTTTTCTGTGGGGCGAACCGGAAACACCATATATTTT. V usage is TRBV5-6 and J usage is TRBJ1-3; the D gene is possibly TRBD1 (5 bases). Between the trimmed V and J ends, which lost 1 base and 4 bases, there was a span of 18 bases. In germline, CDR1 is SGHDT, CDR2 YYEEEE. The CDR3 extends over 17 amino acids.

For the CDR3, the DNA is TGTGCCAGCAGTGAAGGGCCCGGGTACAATCAGCCCCAGCATTTT. Translating gives CASSEGPGYNQPQHF. This chain links TRBV2 with TRBJ1-5; D unclear. Germline CDR1 and CDR2: SNHLY and FYNNEI. There are 15 residues in the CDR3. The V gene lost 1 base and the J gene lost 3 bases, with 10 bases spanning the gap.

The J gene is TRBJ2-7, the V gene TRBV3-1 (or the pseudogene TRBV3-2); unclear D gene. The V end lost 3 bases, the J end lost 6 bases, and 15 bases lay between the germline ends. Germline V lookup: CDR1 LGHDT, CDR2 YNNKEL (reference sequence). The CDR3 has 14 residues. The CDR3 region has the DNA TGTGCCAGCAGCCATAGGTCCCCGCAGGCCGAGCAGTACTTC. Translation: CASSHRSPQAEQYF.

The chain combines TRBV7-9 with TRBJ2-7; 10 bases are a match to TRBD1. Germline loops: CDR1 SEHNR, CDR2 FQNEAQ (reference sequence). V lost 5 bases, J lost 3 bases, and 10 bases stayed unmatched. The CDR3 has 16 residues. The CDR3 region is CASSLDRGLKFYEQYF. For the CDR3, the DNA is TGTGCCAGCAGCCTAGACAGGGGGCTTAAGTTCTACGAGCAGTACTTC.

This chain connects TRBV7-6 to TRBJ1-1; D ambiguous. The CDR3 totals 13 residues. Germline V gene data show CDR1 as SGHVS and CDR2 as FNYEAQ. V was shortened by 1 base and J by 1 base, with 4 bases between the two germline ends. The CDR3 loop reads CASSLGRNTEAFF. As DNA, the CDR3 is TGTGCCAGCAGCTTAGGCAGGAACACTGAAGCTTTCTTT. Full variable domain (missing parts from reference TRBV7-6 and TRBJ1-1): GAGVSQSPRYKVTKRGQDVALRCDPISGHVSLYWYRQALGQGPEFLTYFNYEAQQDKSGLPNDRFSAERPEGSISTLTIQRTEQRDSAMYRCASSLGRNTEAFFGQGTRLTVV.

The V gene is TRBV28, the J gene TRBJ1-2; 9 nucleotides line up with TRBD1. CDR3 length: 18 residues. The germline V gene encodes CDR1 MDHEN and CDR2 SYDVKM. V trimming: 2 bases; J trimming: 5 bases; junction bases outside the gene matches: 15. The CDR3 region is CASSLRRRGQGLFYGYTF. The CDR3 coding sequence is TGTGCCAGCAGTTTAAGGCGCCGGGGACAGGGCCTTTTTTATGGCTACACCTTC.

Regarding this clone: In the same sample, other DNA sequences code for this CDR3. The chain couples TRBV18 to TRBJ2-7; no reliable D call. Germline loops: CDR1 KGHSH, CDR2 LQKENI. V shed 3 bases and J shed 3 bases, with 9 bases lying between them. There are 13 residues in the CDR3. The CDR3 reads CASSPPASYEQYF. In nucleotides, the CDR3 is TGTGCCAGCTCACCCCCGGCTAGCTACGAGCAGTACTTC.

This sequence joins TRBV2 and TRBJ2-7; TRBD1 matches at 9 bases. CDR1 and CDR2 (germline): SNHLY, FYNNEI. The CDR3 has 13 amino acids. The V gene end was trimmed by 5 bases and the J gene end by 2 bases; junction bases not matched to a gene: 1. As DNA, the CDR3 is TGTGCCAGCAGTAGGGACAGGGCCTACGAGCAGTACTTC. Translation gives CASSRDRAYEQYF.

The J gene is TRBJ2-7, the V gene TRBV5-5; possible D gene TRBD1, 5 bases. Germline values: CDR1 SGHKS, CDR2 YYEKEE (reference sequence). V lost 4 bases to trimming and J lost 1 base, with 6 bases between them. CDR3 length: 12 residues. The CDR3 nucleotides read TGTGCCAGCAGCGACAGATCCTACGAGCAGTACTTC. It encodes CASSDRSYEQYF.

The chain couples TRBV5-1 to TRBJ2-5, with D perhaps TRBD2 (6 bases). V gave up 2 bases and J gave up 4 bases, with 12 bases separating them. Per germline, CDR1 SGHRS and CDR2 YFSETQ. This CDR3 contains 14 residues. CDR3 DNA: TGCGCCAGCAGCTTCTCCGGGACTTCAGAGACCCAGTACTTC. As protein: CASSFSGTSETQYF.

The chain uses TRBV20-1 and TRBJ2-7; 10 positions match TRBD2. CDR1 and CDR2 from the germline V gene are DFQATT and SNEGSKA (reference sequence). The CDR3 covers 15 residues. Losses at the gene ends were 3 bases for V and 6 bases for J; bases not matched to a gene: 11. The CDR3 is CSASSGLAGDPEQYF. CDR3 nucleotide sequence: TGCAGTGCTAGTTCTGGGCTAGCGGGGGACCCCGAGCAGTACTTC.

The chain has TRBV7-9 and TRBJ1-2; tentative D call: TRBD1 (5 bases). This CDR3 contains 14 residues. V lost 5 bases, J lost 5 bases, and 15 bases lay in between. The V gene's germline CDR1 is SEHNR and CDR2 FQNEAQ (reference sequence). Here the CDR3 reads CASSPRQRMYGYTF. The CDR3 DNA sequence: TGTGCCAGCAGCCCACGACAGAGAATGTATGGCTACACCTTC.